Listed below are T cell receptor beta chains from one sample, sequenced in a study of blood T cell repertoires in COVID-19. Profiling relied on immunoSEQ multiplex PCR, and the TCRdb table lists in-frame clones only, not all of them. The sample holds some 130,000 clones, around 89% seen once. Material for sequencing was peripheral blood. The receptor set was obtained from a man in his 70s with active COVID-19. Both conserved end residues are part of each CDR3. D genes are given only for firm matches. Size tells how often a clone was seen (once, few, many) or the class of an expanded clone, and some rows leave it out.

v_gene	j_gene	len	abundance	d_gene	CDR3aa	CDR3nt
TRBV2	TRBJ2-7	16	NA	NA	CASSELGTPLTYEQYF	TGTGCCAGCAGTGAGTTAGGGACACCTCTCACCTACGAGCAGTACTTC
TRBV6-5	TRBJ1-5	14	NA	TRBD1	CASTLGQGNQPQHF	TGTGCCAGCACCTTGGGACAGGGGAATCAGCCCCAGCATTTT
TRBV6-2/TRBV6-3	TRBJ2-7	15	NA	NA	CASSSPGLRDYEQYF	TGTGCCAGCAGTTCCCCGGGACTCCGGGATTACGAGCAGTACTTC
TRBV21-1	TRBJ2-4	17	NA	NA	CASSSSGRVNPKNIQYF	TGTGCCAGCAGCTCCTCAGGGAGGGTCAATCCCAAAAACATTCAGTACTTC
TRBV13	TRBJ2-2	16	NA	NA	CASSLGDRGLTGELFF	TGTGCCAGCAGCTTAGGGGATAGAGGGCTCACCGGGGAGCTGTTTTTT
TRBV7-9	TRBJ1-5	14	NA	NA	CASSSQGINQPQHF	TGTGCCAGCAGCTCCCAGGGAATCAATCAGCCCCAGCATTTT
TRBV30	TRBJ1-1	15	NA	TRBD1	CAWSVTGGGLAEAFF	TGTGCCTGGAGTGTAACAGGGGGGGGATTGGCTGAAGCTTTCTTT
TRBV7-9	TRBJ1-2	14	NA	NA	CASSLGTANYGYTF	TGTGCCAGCAGCTTAGGGACAGCTAACTATGGCTACACCTTC
TRBV9	TRBJ2-5	17	NA	NA	CASSVGIAAFEQETQYF	TGTGCCAGCAGCGTAGGGATAGCGGCCTTCGAACAAGAGACCCAGTACTTC
TRBV6-5	TRBJ1-2	15	NA	NA	CASSYLYTGIYGYTF	TGTGCCAGCAGTTACCTATACACAGGGATCTATGGCTACACCTTC
TRBV6-2/TRBV6-3	TRBJ2-2	15	NA	TRBD1	CASSFGQGAAGELFF	TGTGCCAGCAGTTTCGGACAGGGGGCAGCCGGGGAGCTGTTTTTT
TRBV11-2	TRBJ1-2	16	few	TRBD1	CASSEIRGRGTRGYTF	TGTGCCAGCAGTGAGATAAGGGGGCGCGGAACCCGGGGCTACACCTTC
TRBV7-9	TRBJ1-4	12	NA	NA	CASSPGGEKLFF	TGTGCCAGCAGCCCCGGCGGTGAAAAACTGTTTTTT